The rows below give T cell receptor beta chains drawn from one sample of a study of tumor-infiltrating lymphocytes in oesophageal squamous cell carcinoma. MiXCR, run by TCRdb on the PCR reads, gives a single entry per CDR3 protein. Altogether 15,000 to 20,000 distinct CDR3 sequences are present, less than 55% being singletons, with the ten largest covering around a third. Specimen: normal esophageal tissue next to the tumor. The source of these receptors is a female donor with esophageal squamous cell carcinoma. CDR3s include the opening cysteine and the closing phenylalanine or tryptophan. D genes are given only for firm matches. Only part of the rows carry a size: once, few, many, or a class if the clone is expanded.

d_gene,j_gene,v_gene,abundance,CDR3aa,CDR3nt
.,TRBJ2-2,TRBV11-2,.,CASSQSGELFF,TGTGCCAGCAGTCAGTCCGGGGAGCTGTTTTTT
.,TRBJ1-5,TRBV5-5,many,CASSLGRGGQPQHF,TGTGCCAGCAGCTTGGGAAGGGGCGGTCAGCCCCAGCATTTT
.,TRBJ2-2,TRBV7-8,.,CASSLAPRGYTGELFF,TGTGCCAGCAGCTTAGCCCCCAGGGGTTACACCGGGGAGCTGTTTTTT
.,TRBJ2-7,TRBV18,.,CASSAVQGYEQYF,TGTGCCAGCTCCGCGGTACAGGGTTACGAGCAGTACTTC
TRBD1,TRBJ2-2,TRBV7-6,many,CASSPGTGVAGELFF,TGTGCCAGCAGCCCAGGGACAGGGGTGGCCGGGGAGCTGTTTTTT
.,TRBJ1-2,TRBV24-1,.,CATSDLNYGYTF,TGTGCCACCAGTGATCTTAACTATGGCTACACCTTC
.,TRBJ1-2,TRBV27,many,CASSFGHSYGYTF,TGTGCCAGCAGTTTCGGACACAGCTATGGCTACACCTTC
.,TRBJ2-5,TRBV12-3/TRBV12-4,.,CASSRTSTKTQYF,TGTGCCAGCAGTCGGACTTCGACTAAGACCCAGTACTTC
TRBD2,TRBJ2-7,TRBV6-1,medium-sized,CASRMRGDEQYF,TGTGCCAGCAGGATGCGGGGGGACGAGCAGTACTTC
.,TRBJ2-5,TRBV10-2,.,CASSEVFLTSRGIREQYF,TGCGCCAGCAGTGAGGTTTTTTTAACTAGCCGTGGCATACGGGAGCAGTACTTC
TRBD2,TRBJ2-3,TRBV7-6,.,CASTLPPRLAGGLDTQYF,TGTGCCAGCACCCTCCCCCCCCGCCTAGCGGGAGGGCTTGATACGCAGTATTTT
TRBD2,TRBJ2-7,TRBV7-2,.,CASSLTLAGVEQYF,TGTGCCAGCAGCTTAACACTAGCGGGAGTCGAGCAGTACTTC
TRBD2,TRBJ2-1,TRBV10-1,once,CASSDGRAYNEQFF,TGCGCCAGCAGTGACGGGAGGGCCTACAATGAGCAGTTCTTC
.,TRBJ2-7,TRBV6-2/TRBV6-3,.,CASSYQGRNYEQYF,TGTGCCAGCAGTTACCAGGGTAGGAACTACGAGCAGTACTTC